The rows below give T cell receptor beta chains drawn from one sample of a study of identical twins. MiXCR, applied by TCRdb to the 5' RACE reads, yields one record per CDR3 protein. The data show around 680,000 distinct CDR3 sequences, with 8.5% to 9% seen just once and around 0.98% held by the top ten. A further study also used this sample, focusing on yellow fever vaccine responses in identical twins.

Sequenced: PBMCs. Every receptor here comes from a woman aged 18-29 years in good health. The CDR3 runs from the conserved cysteine through the conserved F or W. A D gene is named only where the DNA matches it firmly. The size of a clone is reported for some rows only, either as once, few or many, or as a class for expanded clones.

.,.,TRBJ2-1,TRBV5-1,TGCGCCAGCAGCGGAATGGACCCCGGGGGATACAATGAGCAGTTCTTC,CASSGMDPGGYNEQFF
.,few,TRBJ2-3,TRBV11-3,TGTGCCAGCAGCTTAGATTCCGGGGGAACGCAGTATTTT,CASSLDSGGTQYF
TRBD2,.,TRBJ2-1,TRBV7-7,TGTGCTAGCAGCCTTCATCCGGGGACTAGCGACTACAATGAGCAGTTCTTC,CASSLHPGTSDYNEQFF
.,.,TRBJ2-7,TRBV6-1,TGTGCCAGCAGTAGGTATTCCGGCCAGAGCTCCTACGAGCAGTACTTC,CASSRYSGQSSYEQYF
.,many,TRBJ2-7,TRBV4-2,TGTGCCAGCAGCCAGGTTGGGGGGTTGGGCCTCTACGAGCAGTACTTC,CASSQVGGLGLYEQYF
TRBD1,.,TRBJ2-2,TRBV7-9,TGTGCCAGCAGGCCCCCGGGACAGGGCACCGGGGAGCTGTTTTTT,CASRPPGQGTGELFF
.,few,TRBJ2-1,TRBV4-3,TGCGCCAGCAGCCAAGAAGGGGGAATAACAGTAAATGAGCAGTTCTTC,CASSQEGGITVNEQFF
.,many,TRBJ2-7,TRBV2,TGTGCCAGCAGGGGCGCGGGTTCCTCCTACGAGCAGTACTTC,CASRGAGSSYEQYF
.,many,TRBJ2-7,TRBV12-3/TRBV12-4,TGTGCCAGCAGTTTAGAGGGGCGCAGGTACGAGCAGTACTTC,CASSLEGRRYEQYF
.,.,TRBJ2-1,TRBV12-3/TRBV12-4,TGTGCCAGCAGTTTGCTCGGGGGCTGGGAGAATGAGCAGTTCTTC,CASSLLGGWENEQFF
.,.,TRBJ2-7,TRBV4-3,TGCGCCAGCAGCCAGTCTATCCCCTACGAGCAGTACTTC,CASSQSIPYEQYF
TRBD1,many,TRBJ2-3,TRBV29-1,TGCAGCGTTAACGGACAGGGGGGGCCAGATACGCAGTATTTT,CSVNGQGGPDTQYF
TRBD2,.,TRBJ2-3,TRBV7-6,TGTGCCAGCAGCTTACTAGCGGGAGTTGGAGATACGCAGTATTTT,CASSLLAGVGDTQYF
TRBD1,many,TRBJ2-1,TRBV5-5,TGTGCCAGCGACAGGGAAGGGTTATACAATGAGCAGTTCTTC,CASDREGLYNEQFF
.,.,TRBJ2-3,TRBV6-1,TGTGCCAGCGCCCCCTGGGTGGACACAGATACGCAGTATTTT,CASAPWVDTDTQYF
.,few,TRBJ2-3,TRBV6-1,TGTGCCAGCACCCCCATGGGGGCAGATACGCAGTATTTT,CASTPMGADTQYF